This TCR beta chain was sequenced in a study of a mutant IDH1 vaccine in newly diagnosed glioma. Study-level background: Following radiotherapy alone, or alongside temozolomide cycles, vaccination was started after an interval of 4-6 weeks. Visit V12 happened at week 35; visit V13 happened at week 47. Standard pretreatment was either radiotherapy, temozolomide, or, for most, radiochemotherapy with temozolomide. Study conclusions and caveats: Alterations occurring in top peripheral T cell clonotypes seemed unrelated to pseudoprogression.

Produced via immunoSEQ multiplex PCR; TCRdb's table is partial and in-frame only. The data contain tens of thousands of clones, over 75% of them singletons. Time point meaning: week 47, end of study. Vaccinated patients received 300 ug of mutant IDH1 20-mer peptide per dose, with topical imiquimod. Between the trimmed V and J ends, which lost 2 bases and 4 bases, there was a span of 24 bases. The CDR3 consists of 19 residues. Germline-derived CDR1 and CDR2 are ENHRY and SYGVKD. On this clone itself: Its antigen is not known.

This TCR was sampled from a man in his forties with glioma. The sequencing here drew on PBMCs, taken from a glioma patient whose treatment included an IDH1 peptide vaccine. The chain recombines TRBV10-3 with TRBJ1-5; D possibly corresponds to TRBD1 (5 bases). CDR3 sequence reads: CAISELWGISDGENQPQHF. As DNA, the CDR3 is TGTGCCATCAGTGAGCTTTGGGGGATTTCGGACGGAGAAAATCAGCCCCAGCATTTT.